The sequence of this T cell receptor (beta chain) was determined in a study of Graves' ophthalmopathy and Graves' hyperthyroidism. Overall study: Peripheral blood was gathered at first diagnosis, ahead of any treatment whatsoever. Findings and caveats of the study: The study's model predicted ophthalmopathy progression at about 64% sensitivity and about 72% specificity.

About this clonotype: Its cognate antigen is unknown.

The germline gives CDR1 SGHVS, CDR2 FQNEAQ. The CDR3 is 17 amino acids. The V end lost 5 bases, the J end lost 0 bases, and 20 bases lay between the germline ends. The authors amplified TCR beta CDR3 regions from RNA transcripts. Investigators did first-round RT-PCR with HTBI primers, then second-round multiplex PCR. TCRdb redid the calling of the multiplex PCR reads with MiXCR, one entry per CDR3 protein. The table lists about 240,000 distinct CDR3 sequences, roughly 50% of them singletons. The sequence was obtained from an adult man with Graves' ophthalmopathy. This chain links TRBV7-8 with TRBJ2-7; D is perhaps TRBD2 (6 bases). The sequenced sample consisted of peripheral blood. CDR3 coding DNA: TGTGCCAGCAGCCCCTTGCGTCTAGCGTTTACCTCCTACGAGCAGTACTTC. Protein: CASSPLRLAFTSYEQYF. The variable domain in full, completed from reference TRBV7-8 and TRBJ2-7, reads GAGVSQSPRYKVAKRGQDVALRCDPISGHVSLFWYQQALGQGPEFLTYFQNEAQLDKSGLPSDRFFAERPEGSVSTLKIQRTQQEDSAVYLCASSPLRLAFTSYEQYFGPGTRLTVT.